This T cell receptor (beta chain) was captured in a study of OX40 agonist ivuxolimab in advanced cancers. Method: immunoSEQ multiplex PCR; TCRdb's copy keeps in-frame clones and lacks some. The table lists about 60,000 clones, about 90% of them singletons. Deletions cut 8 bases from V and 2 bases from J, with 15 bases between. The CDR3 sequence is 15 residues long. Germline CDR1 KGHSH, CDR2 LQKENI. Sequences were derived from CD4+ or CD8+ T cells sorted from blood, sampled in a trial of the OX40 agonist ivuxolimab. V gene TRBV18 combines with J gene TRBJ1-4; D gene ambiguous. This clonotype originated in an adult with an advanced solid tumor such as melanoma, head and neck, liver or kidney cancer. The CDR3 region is CASRQSAATNEKLFF. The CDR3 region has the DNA TGTGCCAGCCGCCAGTCAGCGGCTACTAATGAAAAACTGTTTTTT.